Sequencing of this T cell receptor beta chain was carried out in a study of TIL therapy for anti-PD-1-resistant metastatic lung cancer. Study overall: Most patients had lung adenocarcinoma; a few tumors were EGFR-mutant, two ALK-rearranged; half smoked currently or formerly. By whole-exome sequencing, median non-synonymous tumor mutation burden was roughly 1.4 mutations per megabase.

V lost 10 bases and J 2 bases, leaving 12 bases between the germline ends. The CDR3 has 13 residues. Per germline, CDR1 MNHEY and CDR2 SVGAGI. The libraries were made with immunoSEQ v3. Sequencing depth was 1.5 million to 2 million read pairs for survey level, about 5-6 million for deep. The data were produced by immunoSEQ multiplex PCR, yet TCRdb's version contains in-frame clones alone and is incomplete. The sample records tens of thousands of clones, 79% being singletons. Points on this clone: Its antigen is not known.

Time point noted: pre-treatment sample, taken before nivolumab and TIL therapy. Study conclusions and caveats: Patients were highly selected, enriched for treatment-naive, never-smoker and oncogene-addicted cases.

This receptor was identified in a man in his 70s with non-small cell lung cancer. The J gene is TRBJ1-3, the V gene TRBV6-5; weak D call: TRBD1 (6 bases). This sample comprised blood, obtained at baseline. CDR3 amino acids: CATSGGPGNTIYF. The DNA for the CDR3 is TGTGCCACCTCCGGGGGGCCTGGAAACACCATATATTTT.